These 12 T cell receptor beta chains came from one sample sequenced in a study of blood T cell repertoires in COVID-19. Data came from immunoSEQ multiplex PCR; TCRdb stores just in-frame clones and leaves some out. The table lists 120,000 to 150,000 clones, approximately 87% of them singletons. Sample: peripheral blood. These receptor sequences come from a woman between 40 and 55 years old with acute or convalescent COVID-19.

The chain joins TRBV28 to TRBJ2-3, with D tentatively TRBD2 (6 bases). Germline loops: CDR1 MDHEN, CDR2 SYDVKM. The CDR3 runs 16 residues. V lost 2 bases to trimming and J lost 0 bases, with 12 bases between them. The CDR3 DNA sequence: TGTGCCAGCAGTTTACCCCCGGGAGCGAGCACAGATACGCAGTATTTT. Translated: CASSLPPGASTDTQYF.

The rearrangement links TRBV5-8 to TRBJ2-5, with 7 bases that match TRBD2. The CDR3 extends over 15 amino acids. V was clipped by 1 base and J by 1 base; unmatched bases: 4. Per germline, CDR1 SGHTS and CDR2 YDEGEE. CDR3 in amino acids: CASSLKSSGQETQYF. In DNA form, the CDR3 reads TGTGCCAGCAGCTTGAAGTCTAGCGGCCAAGAGACCCAGTACTTC.

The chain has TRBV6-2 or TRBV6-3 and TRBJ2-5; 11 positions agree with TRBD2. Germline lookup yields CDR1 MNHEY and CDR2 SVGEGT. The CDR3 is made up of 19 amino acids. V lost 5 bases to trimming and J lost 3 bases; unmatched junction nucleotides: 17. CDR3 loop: CASSPPASGRQGGKETQYF. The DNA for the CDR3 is TGTGCCAGCAGTCCCCCCGCTAGCGGGAGGCAAGGGGGAAAAGAGACCCAGTACTTC.

The CDR3 nucleotides are TGTGCCAGCAGTCCCCCCTCCGGAGATACGCAGTATTTT. Its translation: CASSPPSGDTQYF. The chain employs TRBV12-3 or TRBV12-4 and TRBJ2-3; no reliable D call. Trimming cost V 5 bases and J 5 bases, with 11 bases left between them. This CDR3 comprises 13 residues.

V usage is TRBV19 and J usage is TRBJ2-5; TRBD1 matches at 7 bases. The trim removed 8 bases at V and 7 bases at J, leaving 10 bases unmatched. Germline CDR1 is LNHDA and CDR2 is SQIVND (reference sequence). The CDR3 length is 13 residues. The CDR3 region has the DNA TGTGCCAGTGACACAGGGGCACGAGGGACCCAGTACTTC. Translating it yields CASDTGARGTQYF.

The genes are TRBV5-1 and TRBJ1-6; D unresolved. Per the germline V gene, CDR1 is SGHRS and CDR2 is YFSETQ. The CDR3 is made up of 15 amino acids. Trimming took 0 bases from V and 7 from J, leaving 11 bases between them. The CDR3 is CASSLEVAGNSPLHF. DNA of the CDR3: TGCGCCAGCAGCTTGGAGGTAGCGGGGAATTCACCCCTCCACTTT.

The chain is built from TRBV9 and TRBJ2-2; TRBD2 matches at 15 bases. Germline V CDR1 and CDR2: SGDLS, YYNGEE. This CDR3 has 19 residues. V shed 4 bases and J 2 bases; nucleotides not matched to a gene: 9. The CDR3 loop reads CASSRKPGLAGGNTGELFF. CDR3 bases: TGTGCCAGCAGCAGGAAACCGGGACTAGCGGGGGGTAACACCGGGGAGCTGTTTTTT.

The DNA for the CDR3 is TGTGCCAGCAGTCCTCTAGCGGGGGTGGAGTTCTTC. It translates to CASSPLAGVEFF. V usage is TRBV6-5 and J usage is TRBJ2-1, with 10 bases lining up with TRBD2. The CDR3 is 12 residues long. Losses at the gene ends were 5 bases for V and 14 bases for J; bases not matched to a gene: 6. Germline assignment: CDR1 MNHEY and CDR2 SVGAGI.

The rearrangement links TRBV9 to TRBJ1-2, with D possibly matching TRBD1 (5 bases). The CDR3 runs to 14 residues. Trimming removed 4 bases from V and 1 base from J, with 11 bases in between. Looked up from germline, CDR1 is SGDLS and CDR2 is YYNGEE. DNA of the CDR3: TGTGCCAGCAGCCCTGCGGGGGATAACTATGGCTACACCTTC. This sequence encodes CASSPAGDNYGYTF.

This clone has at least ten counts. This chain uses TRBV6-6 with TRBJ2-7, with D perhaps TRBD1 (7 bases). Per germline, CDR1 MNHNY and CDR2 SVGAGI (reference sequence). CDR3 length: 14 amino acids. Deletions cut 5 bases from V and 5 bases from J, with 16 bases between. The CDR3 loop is CASSRQGGGNEQYF. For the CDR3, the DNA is TGTGCCAGCAGTCGACAGGGTGGGGGGAACGAGCAGTACTTC.

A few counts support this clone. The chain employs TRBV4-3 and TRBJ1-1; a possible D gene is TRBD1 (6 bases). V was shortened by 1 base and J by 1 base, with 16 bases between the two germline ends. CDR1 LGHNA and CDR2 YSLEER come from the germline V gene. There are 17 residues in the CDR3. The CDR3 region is CASSQVPRPGQNTEAFF. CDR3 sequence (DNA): TGCGCCAGCAGCCAAGTACCCCGACCGGGACAGAACACTGAAGCTTTCTTT.

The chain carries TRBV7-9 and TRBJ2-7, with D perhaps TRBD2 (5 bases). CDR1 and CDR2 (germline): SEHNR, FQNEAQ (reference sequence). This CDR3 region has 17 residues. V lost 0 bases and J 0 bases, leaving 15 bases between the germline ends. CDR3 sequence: CASSLAAAGRLSYEQYF. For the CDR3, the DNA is TGTGCCAGCAGCTTAGCAGCGGCGGGTCGACTCTCCTACGAGCAGTACTTC.